This T cell receptor beta chain was sequenced during a study of blood T cell repertoires in COVID-19. Study in general: The United States, Italy and Spain provided the acute and convalescent COVID-19 samples. PBMCs, B-cell-depleted T cells, or T cells provided the cDNA or gDNA that made up the material.

V was clipped by 6 bases and J by 0 bases, with 11 bases between them. Looked up from germline, CDR1 is LGHNT and CDR2 is FRNRAP. The CDR3 is 15 residues long. Categorization into cohorts depended on clinical history that participants reported. In the 2 weeks before study entry, exposed participants met a COVID-19 case, which was PCR-confirmed or clinician-diagnosed. Clones were sequenced by immunoSEQ multiplex PCR, and TCRdb holds only the in-frame ones, with some missing. The sample includes 200,000 to 250,000 clones, approximately 88% seen only once; the top ten take 3% to 4%. The genes are TRBV12-5 and TRBJ2-2; TRBD2 is a possible D gene (5 bases). This TCR derives from a young woman who had been exposed to COVID-19. Source material: PBMCs or T cells enriched from blood (not recorded which). The CDR3 nucleotides read TGTGCTAGTGGGCCAGCGGTAGCGAACACCGGGGAGCTGTTTTTT. It codes for CASGPAVANTGELFF.